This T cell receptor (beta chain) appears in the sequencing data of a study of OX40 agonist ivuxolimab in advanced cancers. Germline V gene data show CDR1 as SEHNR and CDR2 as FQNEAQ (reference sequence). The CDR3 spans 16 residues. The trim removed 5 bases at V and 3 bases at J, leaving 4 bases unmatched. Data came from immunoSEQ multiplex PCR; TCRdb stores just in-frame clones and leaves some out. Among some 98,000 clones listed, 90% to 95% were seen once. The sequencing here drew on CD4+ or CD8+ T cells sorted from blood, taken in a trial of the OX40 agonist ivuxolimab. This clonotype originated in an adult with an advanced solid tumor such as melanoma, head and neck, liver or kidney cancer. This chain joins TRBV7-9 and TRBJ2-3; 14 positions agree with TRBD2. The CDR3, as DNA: TGTGCCAGCAGCCTGGGACTAGCGGGAGCGACAGATACGCAGTATTTT. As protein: CASSLGLAGATDTQYF.